The next 30 T cell receptor beta chains were all read from a single sample in a study of cytomegalovirus exposure and HLA in healthy donors. PCR involved 60 Vbeta and 13 Jbeta primers. TCRdb's copy holds only in-frame clones and misses some; the assay was immunoSEQ multiplex PCR. The table shows over 150,000 clones, with 80% occurring only once. Material: PBMCs. These receptors were taken from a man in his late teens or twenties in good health and CMV-seropositive.

The chain recombines TRBV6-5 with TRBJ1-3, with D tentatively TRBD1 (5 bases). V lost 4 bases and J 0 bases, leaving 10 bases between the germline ends. There are 15 residues in the CDR3. The V gene's germline CDR1 is MNHEY and CDR2 SVGAGI. The CDR3 spells CASSSRRGSGNTIYF. Here the CDR3 DNA reads TGTGCCAGCAGTTCCCGAAGGGGCTCTGGAAACACCATATATTTT.

The V gene is TRBV4-2, the J gene TRBJ2-7; D perhaps matches TRBD1 (6 bases). The CDR3 covers 15 residues. Germline V gene sequence: CDR1 LGHNA, CDR2 YNFKEQ. V dropped 0 bases and J dropped 6 bases, with 15 bases sitting between them. The CDR3 is CASSQDGPGRGEQYF. The CDR3 bases are TGTGCCAGCAGCCAAGATGGCCCCGGCAGGGGCGAGCAGTACTTC.

This clone was picked up a small number of times. The rearrangement links TRBV5-4 to TRBJ1-4, with 7 positions matching TRBD1. Trimming at V came to 5 bases and at J to 1 base, leaving 5 bases not matched to a gene. CDR1 and CDR2 from the germline V gene are SGHNT and YYREEE (reference sequence). CDR3 size: 15 residues. In DNA form, the CDR3 reads TGTGCCAGCAGTGCGACAGGGAAAACTAATGAAAAACTGTTTTTT. Encoded protein: CASSATGKTNEKLFF.

The chain combines TRBV4-3 with TRBJ1-6; D remains unclear. Germline values: CDR1 LGHNA, CDR2 YSLEER. The ends were cut back, 0 bases at V and 7 bases at J, with 7 bases in the middle. This CDR3 spans 14 amino acids. DNA for the CDR3: TGCGCCAGCAGCCAAGATCGCCGGAATTCACCCCTCCACTTT. Its translation: CASSQDRRNSPLHF.

The chain combines TRBV7-6 with TRBJ2-2, with a weak D call TRBD1 (5 bases). Germline V gives CDR1 SGHVS, CDR2 FNYEAQ. Trimming cost V 4 bases and J 5 bases, with 11 bases left between them. CDR3 length: 14 residues. The CDR3 reads CASSWVAGTGELFF. For the CDR3, the DNA is TGTGCCAGCAGCTGGGTAGCAGGGACCGGGGAGCTGTTTTTT.

The chain employs TRBV7-8 and TRBJ2-7, with TRBD2 matching 8 bases. The CDR3 runs to 16 residues. Germline V gene sequence: CDR1 SGHVS, CDR2 FQNEAQ. Trimming removed 5 bases from V and 7 bases from J; junction bases left unmatched: 16. In nucleotides, the CDR3 is TGTGCCAGCAGCGCACGAACTACTGGGGGACTAGAGGAGCAGTACTTC. As protein: CASSARTTGGLEEQYF.

V gene TRBV5-4 combines with J gene TRBJ2-5; D gene ambiguous. Deletions cut 3 bases from V and 9 bases from J, with 9 bases between. The CDR3 consists of 11 residues. CDR1 and CDR2 (germline): SGHNT, YYREEE (reference sequence). CDR3 sequence: CASSSTGPQYF. CDR3 DNA sequence: TGTGCCAGCAGCTCTACCGGTCCCCAGTACTTC.

This sequence joins TRBV11-2 and TRBJ1-3, with no clear D. V lost 1 base to trimming and J lost 3 bases, with 13 bases between them. The CDR3 contains 16 residues. In germline, CDR1 is SGHAT, CDR2 FQNNGV. The CDR3 spells CASSLAQSNGGNTIYF. The CDR3 DNA reads TGTGCCAGCAGCTTAGCACAGTCCAACGGTGGAAACACCATATATTTT.

With regard to this clone: The junction and the germline gene differ at one end; a read error may be behind it. The chain is built from TRBV13 and TRBJ1-2; possible D gene TRBD1, 6 bases. The CDR3 extends over 15 amino acids. CDR1 and CDR2 (germline): PRHDT, FYEKMQ (reference sequence). CDR3 residues: CASSIGRDIDYGYTF. In DNA, the CDR3 is TGTGCCAGCAGCATAGGCCGGGACATCGACTATGGCTACACCTTC.

This sequence joins TRBV4-2 and TRBJ2-7, with D possibly being TRBD2 (5 bases). Germline V gene sequence: CDR1 LGHNA, CDR2 YNFKEQ. V lost 0 bases, J lost 12 bases, and 21 bases lay in between. This CDR3 contains 15 residues. CDR3 loop: CASSQDFRTAAEGYF. The CDR3 nucleotides are TGTGCCAGCAGCCAAGATTTTAGGACCGCAGCCGAGGGGTACTTC.

The rearrangement joins TRBV5-4 to TRBJ2-2; 11 bases agree with TRBD1. Trimming took 4 bases from V and 6 from J; bases not matched to a gene: 5. This CDR3 is built from 15 residues. In germline, CDR1 is SGHNT, CDR2 YYREEE (reference sequence). Here the CDR3 reads CASSLGQGGAGELFF. CDR3 nucleotide sequence: TGTGCCAGCAGCCTGGGACAGGGGGGGGCCGGGGAGCTGTTTTTT. Full variable domain (remainder filled in from reference TRBV5-4 and TRBJ2-2): ETGVTQSPTHLIKTRGQQVTLRCSSQSGHNTVSWYQQALGQGPQFIFQYYREEENGRGNFPPRFSGLQFPNYSSELNVNALELDDSALYLCASSLGQGGAGELFFGEGSRLTVL.

The chain links TRBV29-1 to TRBJ1-5; the D gene is possibly TRBD1 (5 bases). Trimming removed 5 bases from V and 4 bases from J, with 21 bases in between. From germline, CDR1 is SQVTM and CDR2 ANQGSEA. The CDR3 is 16 residues long. Here the CDR3 reads CSVLLGASGGNQPQHF. The CDR3 DNA reads TGCAGCGTTCTCCTTGGGGCTTCGGGGGGGAATCAGCCCCAGCATTTT.

The chain is built from TRBV27 and TRBJ1-6; 7 bases line up with TRBD1. The J segment lost 9 bases and the V segment lost 6 bases, leaving 8 bases of the junction unmatched. There are 14 residues in the CDR3. CDR1 is MNHEY, CDR2 SMNVEV, per germline (reference sequence). CDR3 bases: TGTGCCAGCAGGTACCAGGGGGTGAGTTCACCCCTCCACTTT. Translating it yields CASRYQGVSSPLHF.

The table lists this clone with a count of one. V is TRBV11-2 and J is TRBJ1-2; D is unresolved. Trimming took off 3 bases at V and 0 bases at J, with 8 bases between the two ends. CDR1 and CDR2 (germline): SGHAT, FQNNGV. CDR3 length: 14 amino acids. The CDR3 spells CASSFSGANYGYTF. The CDR3 DNA is TGTGCCAGCAGCTTTTCCGGGGCTAACTATGGCTACACCTTC.

The V and J genes are TRBV6-5 and TRBJ1-1, with TRBD1 as a possible D gene (5 bases). Germline V gene data show CDR1 as MNHEY and CDR2 as SVGAGI. The V end was cut by 5 bases, the J end by 0 bases, with 13 bases between. CDR3 length: 15 residues. CDR3 protein: CASSRQSLMNTEAFF. The DNA for the CDR3 is TGTGCCAGCAGTCGACAGTCTCTTATGAACACTGAAGCTTTCTTT.

The rearrangement links TRBV30 to TRBJ1-1, with 7 bases matching TRBD1. V was pared by 5 bases and J by 2 bases, with 8 bases of the junction left unmatched. The germline CDR1 and CDR2 sequences are GTSNPN and SVGIG (reference sequence). This CDR3 has 14 amino acids. CDR3 loop: CAWARGVINTEAFF. In DNA form, the CDR3 reads TGTGCCTGGGCCAGGGGGGTCATCAACACTGAAGCTTTCTTT.

The rearrangement joins TRBV10-3 to TRBJ1-1; TRBD1 agrees at 8 bases. V shed 9 bases, J shed 5 bases, and the junction held 11 bases outside the gene matches. In germline, CDR1 is ENHRY, CDR2 SYGVKD. The CDR3 sequence is 14 residues long. Written as DNA, the CDR3 is TGTGCCATACAGATACAGGGGGACGGAACTGAAGCTTTCTTT. This translates into CAIQIQGDGTEAFF.

This chain joins TRBV19 and TRBJ1-3, with TRBD1 identical over 7 bases. Germline loops: CDR1 LNHDA, CDR2 SQIVND (reference sequence). This CDR3 comprises 15 residues. V trimming: 7 bases; J trimming: 1 base; junction bases outside the gene matches: 7. The CDR3 protein is CASTGQVESGNTIYF. CDR3 DNA sequence: TGTGCCAGTACCGGACAGGTAGAGTCTGGAAACACCATATATTTT.

The CDR3 DNA follows: TGTGCCAGCAGCTCTAGACCAGCCAAAAACATTCAGTACTTC. It encodes CASSSRPAKNIQYF. The chain carries TRBV5-6 and TRBJ2-4; D is ambiguous. The V and J ends lost 3 bases and 0 bases respectively, with 7 bases between them. Germline assignment: CDR1 SGHDT and CDR2 YYEEEE. This CDR3 is 14 amino acids long.

V gene TRBV5-1 combines with J gene TRBJ1-5, with 7 bases that match TRBD1. V lost 7 bases, J lost 1 base, and 8 bases stayed unmatched. Germline CDR1 reads SGHRS; CDR2 reads YFSETQ. CDR3 size: 15 residues. The CDR3, as DNA: TGCGCCAGCTCTAAGACAGGGATAAGCAATCAGCCCCAGCATTTT. This encodes CASSKTGISNQPQHF.

In this sample, this clone turned up once. The V gene is TRBV5-1, the J gene TRBJ1-6; possible D gene TRBD1, 6 bases. CDR1 is SGHRS and CDR2 is YFSETQ in the germline V gene. Trimming left V 5 bases short and J 1 base short, with 10 bases between. This CDR3 is 15 amino acids long. CDR3 protein: CASSGGGSYNSPLHF. The CDR3 DNA is TGCGCCAGCAGTGGGGGCGGATCCTATAATTCACCCCTCCACTTT.

V usage is TRBV27 and J usage is TRBJ1-2; maybe TRBD1 (6 bases). CDR1 and CDR2 from the germline V gene are MNHEY and SMNVEV (reference sequence). Trimming took 5 bases from V and 8 from J, leaving 18 bases between them. The CDR3 totals 14 residues. CDR3 DNA sequence: TGTGCCAGCAGTCAAATATACAGGGAATGGGGCTACACCTTC. This sequence encodes CASSQIYREWGYTF.

The chain has TRBV9 and TRBJ2-3, with 7 bases lining up with TRBD2. CDR1 SGDLS and CDR2 YYNGEE come from the germline V gene. Unmatched junction bases numbered 7, after V lost 2 bases and J lost 4 bases. This CDR3 is 15 amino acids long. The DNA of the CDR3 is TGTGCCAGCAGCGTTGTGAGCGGGGAGGCAGATACGCAGTATTTT. Translation gives CASSVVSGEADTQYF.

The rearrangement uses TRBV19 and TRBJ2-2; the match to TRBD1 covers 8 bases. The CDR3 is made up of 16 amino acids. The V and J ends lost 4 bases and 6 bases, in that order; junction bases with no gene match: 10. Germline V CDR1 and CDR2: LNHDA, SQIVND (reference sequence). The CDR3 nucleotides are TGTGCCAGTAGTACCCAGGGGGCCCAGGAACCCGGGGAGCTGTTTTTT. It translates to CASSTQGAQEPGELFF.

V gene TRBV5-6 combines with J gene TRBJ2-1; no clear D. V lost 7 bases, J lost 1 base, and 9 bases lay in between. This CDR3 has 13 amino acids. CDR1 and CDR2 from the germline V gene are SGHDT and YYEEEE. CDR3: CASLPWSYNEQFF. The CDR3 nucleotides are TGTGCCAGCCTACCGTGGTCCTACAATGAGCAGTTCTTC.

Concerning this clone: This sample includes further DNA sequences coding for the same CDR3. V is TRBV9 and J is TRBJ2-1, with TRBD2 as a possible D gene (6 bases). This CDR3 comprises 13 residues. Germline CDR1 and CDR2: SGDLS and YYNGEE. With 3 bases removed from V and 8 bases from J, the gap between germline ends came to 12 bases. CDR3 coding DNA: TGTGCCAGCAGCGCGGACTATCCCCATGAGCAGTTCTTC. This sequence encodes CASSADYPHEQFF.

The chain links TRBV6-1 to TRBJ2-1, with 12 bases matching TRBD2. After removal of 9 bases from V and 8 bases from J, the junction contained 11 bases not matched to a gene. The V gene's germline CDR1 is MNHNS and CDR2 SASEGT. This CDR3 has 15 residues. The CDR3 DNA sequence: TGTGCCAGTTTGCCTAGCGGGAGGGCTCGCGATGAGCAGTTCTTC. Protein: CASLPSGRARDEQFF.

The chain combines TRBV13 with TRBJ1-5, with D tentatively TRBD1 (5 bases). Germline values: CDR1 PRHDT, CDR2 FYEKMQ (reference sequence). CDR3 length: 14 amino acids. With 4 bases removed from V and 3 bases from J, the gap between germline ends came to 10 bases. The CDR3, as DNA: TGTGCCAGCAGCTCCAGGGTCCACAATCAGCCCCAGCATTTT. It yields the protein CASSSRVHNQPQHF.

The sample holds one count of this clone. This chain links TRBV7-2 with TRBJ2-3; 11 bases match TRBD2. The CDR3 extends over 16 amino acids. V was clipped by 5 bases and J by 4 bases; unmatched bases: 8. From germline, CDR1 is SGHTA and CDR2 FQGNSA. CDR3 DNA: TGTGCCAGCAGCCGAATACTAGCGGGGGTGCCAGATACGCAGTATTTT. Amino acid sequence: CASSRILAGVPDTQYF.

The V gene is TRBV7-8, the J gene TRBJ2-7; 8 bases are a match to TRBD2. Germline CDR1 reads SGHVS; CDR2 reads FQNEAQ. The CDR3 sequence is 16 residues long. V gave up 5 bases and J gave up 2 bases; unmatched junction bases: 11. The DNA for the CDR3 is TGTGCCAGCAGCCCCGCCGGCGGGGGGCCAACCTACGAGCAGTACTTC. Amino acid sequence: CASSPAGGGPTYEQYF.